These 22 T cell receptor beta chains were sequenced from one sample in a study of spatial heterogeneity in lung cancer. TCRdb re-analysed the 5' RACE reads in MiXCR, keeping a single row per CDR3 protein. This table holds around 100,000 distinct CDR3 sequences, approximately 11% found once. Time point: blood at routine non-recurrence follow-up after resection. This specimen was PBMCs, taken at follow-up. The receptors shown here come from a female donor with early-stage non-small cell lung cancer.

This clonotype occurred a few times. The chain combines TRBV12-3 or TRBV12-4 with TRBJ1-1, with 9 bases identical to TRBD1. CDR3 size: 13 residues. The ends lost 7 bases at V and 7 bases at J; junction bases unmatched: 7. Here the CDR3 DNA reads TGTGCCAGCACCAATACAGGGGGCGGTGAAGCTTTCTTT. Its protein product is CASTNTGGGEAFF.

This clonotype was seen at least ten times. V gene TRBV7-3 combines with J gene TRBJ1-1; 10 bases are a match to TRBD1. V lost 5 bases to trimming and J lost 7 bases; unmatched junction nucleotides: 4. There are 13 residues in the CDR3. Germline CDR1 reads SGHTA; CDR2 reads FQGTGA. CDR3 bases: TGTGCCAGCAGCCCAAGGACAGGGGGTGAAGCTTTCTTT. This encodes CASSPRTGGEAFF. The variable domain in full, completed from reference TRBV7-3 and TRBJ1-1, reads GAGVSQTPSNKVTEKGKYVELRCDPISGHTALYWYRQSLGQGPEFLIYFQGTGAADDSGLPNDRFFAVRPEGSVSTLKIQRTERGDSAVYLCASSPRTGGEAFFGQGTRLTVV.

The chain employs TRBV29-1 and TRBJ1-2; 9 bases fit TRBD1. CDR3 size: 14 residues. V lost 3 bases to trimming and J lost 4 bases; unmatched junction nucleotides: 6. Germline CDR1 is SQVTM and CDR2 is ANQGSEA. Written as DNA, the CDR3 is TGCAGCGTTGAGAAGGGACAGGGACTCTATGGCTACACCTTC. This translates into CSVEKGQGLYGYTF.

Many counts were recorded for this clonotype. This chain links TRBV9 with TRBJ1-4, with D possibly matching TRBD1 (5 bases). The CDR3 is 15 amino acids. Germline lookup yields CDR1 SGDLS and CDR2 YYNGEE. Trimming took off 4 bases at V and 4 bases at J, with 14 bases between the two ends. The CDR3 nucleotides are TGTGCCAGCAGCCCTCCGGGACGGAATAATGAAAAACTGTTTTTT. This translates into CASSPPGRNNEKLFF.

This chain links TRBV4-2 with TRBJ1-4, with no clear D. The CDR3 is 17 amino acids. Per the germline V gene, CDR1 is LGHNA and CDR2 is YNFKEQ. V was pared by 1 base and J by 3 bases, with 15 bases between. CDR3 nucleotide sequence: TGTGCCAGCAGCCAAGGGTTTGGGGATCCGGCTAATGAAAAACTGTTTTTT. Translation: CASSQGFGDPANEKLFF.

V gene TRBV5-1 combines with J gene TRBJ2-5; the D gene is possibly TRBD2 (6 bases). The CDR3 length is 15 residues. Germline V CDR1 and CDR2: SGHRS, YFSETQ. V dropped 5 bases and J dropped 1 base, with 15 bases sitting between them. In nucleotides, the CDR3 is TGCGCCAGCAGACCCTCCGGGAGCGCCCAAGAGACCCAGTACTTC. This sequence encodes CASRPSGSAQETQYF.

The rearrangement joins TRBV7-2 to TRBJ2-3; TRBD2 matches 8 bases. Germline loops: CDR1 SGHTA, CDR2 FQGNSA. Trimming took 5 bases from V and 4 from J; bases not matched to a gene: 8. The CDR3 length is 15 residues. The CDR3 DNA sequence: TGTGCCAGCAGCCCTGCGGGGGGACGCGCAGATACGCAGTATTTT. It yields the protein CASSPAGGRADTQYF.

This clonotype was detected ten times or more. The chain employs TRBV7-8 and TRBJ2-1, with D maybe TRBD2 (6 bases). Per the germline V gene, CDR1 is SGHVS and CDR2 is FQNEAQ. The CDR3 contains 19 residues. Trimming took 1 base from V and 0 from J, leaving 19 bases between them. The CDR3 spells CASSLGGLSGQLSYNEQFF. CDR3 sequence (DNA): TGTGCCAGCAGCTTAGGGGGTCTTAGCGGCCAGCTCTCCTACAATGAGCAGTTCTTC.

Concerning this clonotype itself: The final CDR3 position lacks the conserved phenylalanine or tryptophan, pointing to a likely read error. The chain employs TRBV12-3 or TRBV12-4 and TRBJ2-3; 8 nucleotides line up with TRBD2. Trimming at V came to 2 bases and at J to 5 bases, leaving 6 bases not matched to a gene. The CDR3 covers 15 residues. The CDR3 DNA reads as TGTGCCAGCAGTTTAACCGGGCTAGCGGGAGATACGCAGTATCTT. It is translated as CASSLTGLAGDTQYL.

This clonotype has more than one count but fewer than ten. This chain connects TRBV5-4 to TRBJ1-6; a possible D gene is TRBD1 (6 bases). The ends were cut back, 3 bases at V and 7 bases at J, with 14 bases in the middle. The germline V gene has CDR1 SGHNT and CDR2 YYREEE (reference sequence). CDR3 length: 15 residues. The CDR3 DNA sequence: TGTGCCAGCAGCTCCGGTGACAGGAGAAATTCACCCCTCCACTTT. Its translation is CASSSGDRRNSPLHF.

There are many counts of this clonotype. The V gene is TRBV4-3, the J gene TRBJ1-5; D uncertain. The ends were cut back, 3 bases at V and 3 bases at J, with 12 bases in the middle. There are 15 residues in the CDR3. Germline V gene sequence: CDR1 LGHNA, CDR2 YSLEER. As DNA, the CDR3 is TGCGCCAGCAGCCACGCCGCGGGGAACAATCAGCCCCAGCATTTT. Translating gives CASSHAAGNNQPQHF.

This clonotype was recorded once. This sequence joins TRBV6-5 and TRBJ2-7; unclear D gene. Deletions cut 2 bases from V and 4 bases from J, with 9 bases between. This CDR3 region has 13 residues. CDR1 and CDR2 (germline): MNHEY, SVGAGI. This CDR3 is CASSYGQRYEQYF. DNA of the CDR3: TGTGCCAGCAGTTACGGGCAGCGATACGAGCAGTACTTC.

In its sample, this clonotype was seen many times. The gene calls are TRBV7-8 and TRBJ1-5; no definite D call. Trimming removed 1 base from V and 4 bases from J, with 2 bases in between. The CDR3 spans 12 residues. Germline loops: CDR1 SGHVS, CDR2 FQNEAQ. The CDR3 DNA follows: TGTGCCAGCAGCTTAGATAATCAGCCCCAGCATTTT. Translating it yields CASSLDNQPQHF.

This clonotype showed up just a few times. The J gene is TRBJ2-7, the V gene TRBV20-1, with TRBD2 identical over 12 bases. Trimming cost V 5 bases and J 3 bases; bases outside gene matches: 5. The CDR3 has 14 amino acids. The germline CDR1 and CDR2 sequences are DFQATT and SNEGSKA (reference sequence). The CDR3 sequence: CSAGLAGGVYEQYF. Here the CDR3 DNA reads TGCAGTGCTGGCCTAGCGGGAGGGGTCTACGAGCAGTACTTC.

This clonotype has ten or more counts. The chain couples TRBV20-1 to TRBJ1-2, with 9 bases identical to TRBD1. The CDR3 consists of 16 residues. The J segment lost 5 bases and the V segment lost 4 bases, leaving 14 bases of the junction unmatched. The germline CDR1 and CDR2 sequences are DFQATT and SNEGSKA (reference sequence). The CDR3 coding sequence is TGCAGTGCTAATGGCGGGACAGGGAGTAGGCCATATGGCTACACCTTC. Translated, it gives CSANGGTGSRPYGYTF.

Only a few counts were recorded for this clonotype. The V gene is TRBV12-3 or TRBV12-4, the J gene TRBJ1-6, with a tentative D call TRBD1 (6 bases). CDR3 length: 14 amino acids. The V and J ends lost 8 bases and 10 bases respectively, with 18 bases between them. In DNA form, the CDR3 reads TGTGCCAGCCGACATGACAGGCCCTACTCACCCCTCCACTTT. Protein sequence: CASRHDRPYSPLHF.

This clonotype was counted many times. The chain carries TRBV20-1 and TRBJ2-3; 10 positions agree with TRBD2. J lost 7 bases, V lost 2 bases, and 6 bases had no gene match. Per the germline V gene, CDR1 is DFQATT and CDR2 is SNEGSKA (reference sequence). CDR3 length: 14 residues. DNA for the CDR3: TGCAGTGCTAGAAAAGCGGGAGGGCCCAATACGCAGTATTTT. Residues: CSARKAGGPNTQYF.

This clonotype was recorded a few times. This chain links TRBV27 with TRBJ2-5, with 8 bases identical to TRBD2. The CDR3 runs to 16 residues. The germline gives CDR1 MNHEY, CDR2 SMNVEV (reference sequence). With V trimmed by 5 bases and J by 4 bases, 12 bases remained unmatched. This CDR3 is CASSPRGLAGLETQYF. The DNA for the CDR3 is TGTGCCAGCAGTCCCCGCGGGCTAGCGGGTTTAGAGACCCAGTACTTC.

This clonotype was counted only a few times. The DNA for the CDR3 is TGTGCCAGCAGCTTAGGATTAAGGAGGGGAGGTTACACCTTC. Translation: CASSLGLRRGGYTF. The gene calls are TRBV7-2 and TRBJ1-2; TRBD1 might be the D (5 bases). The CDR3 consists of 14 residues. V was cut by 1 base and J by 11 bases, with 17 bases left in between. Looked up from germline, CDR1 is SGHTA and CDR2 is FQGNSA. The full variable domain, in which reference TRBV7-2 and TRBJ1-2 provide the parts outside the CDR3, is GAGVSQSPSNKVTEKGKDVELRCDPISGHTALYWYRQSLGQGLEFLIYFQGNSAPDKSGLPSDRFSAERTGGSVSTLTIQRTQQEDSAVYLCASSLGLRRGGYTFGSGTRLTVV.

This clonotype has only a few counts. The chain uses TRBV7-2 and TRBJ2-4; 8 bases agree with TRBD2. After removal of 5 bases from V and 10 bases from J, the junction contained 13 bases not matched to a gene. Germline V lookup: CDR1 SGHTA, CDR2 FQGNSA. There are 15 residues in the CDR3. This CDR3 is CASSPTGTRGGIQYF. Here the CDR3 DNA reads TGTGCCAGCAGCCCCACCGGGACTAGAGGTGGTATTCAGTACTTC.

This clonotype occurred a few times. The rearrangement uses TRBV5-1 and TRBJ1-2; D remains ambiguous. This CDR3 has 13 amino acids. Per germline, CDR1 SGHRS and CDR2 YFSETQ. V was cut by 0 bases and J by 8 bases, with 11 bases left in between. As DNA, the CDR3 is TGCGCCAGCAGCTTGGATGGAGGGCAGGGCTACACCTTC. This translates into CASSLDGGQGYTF.

This clonotype was seen at least ten times. This rearrangement joins TRBV28 to TRBJ1-2; D gene unclear. With 2 bases removed from V and 5 bases from J, the gap between germline ends came to 9 bases. Germline CDR1 MDHEN, CDR2 SYDVKM. CDR3 size: 13 residues. CDR3 residues: CASSLQRPYGYTF. Written as DNA, the CDR3 is TGTGCCAGCAGTTTACAACGGCCTTATGGCTACACCTTC.